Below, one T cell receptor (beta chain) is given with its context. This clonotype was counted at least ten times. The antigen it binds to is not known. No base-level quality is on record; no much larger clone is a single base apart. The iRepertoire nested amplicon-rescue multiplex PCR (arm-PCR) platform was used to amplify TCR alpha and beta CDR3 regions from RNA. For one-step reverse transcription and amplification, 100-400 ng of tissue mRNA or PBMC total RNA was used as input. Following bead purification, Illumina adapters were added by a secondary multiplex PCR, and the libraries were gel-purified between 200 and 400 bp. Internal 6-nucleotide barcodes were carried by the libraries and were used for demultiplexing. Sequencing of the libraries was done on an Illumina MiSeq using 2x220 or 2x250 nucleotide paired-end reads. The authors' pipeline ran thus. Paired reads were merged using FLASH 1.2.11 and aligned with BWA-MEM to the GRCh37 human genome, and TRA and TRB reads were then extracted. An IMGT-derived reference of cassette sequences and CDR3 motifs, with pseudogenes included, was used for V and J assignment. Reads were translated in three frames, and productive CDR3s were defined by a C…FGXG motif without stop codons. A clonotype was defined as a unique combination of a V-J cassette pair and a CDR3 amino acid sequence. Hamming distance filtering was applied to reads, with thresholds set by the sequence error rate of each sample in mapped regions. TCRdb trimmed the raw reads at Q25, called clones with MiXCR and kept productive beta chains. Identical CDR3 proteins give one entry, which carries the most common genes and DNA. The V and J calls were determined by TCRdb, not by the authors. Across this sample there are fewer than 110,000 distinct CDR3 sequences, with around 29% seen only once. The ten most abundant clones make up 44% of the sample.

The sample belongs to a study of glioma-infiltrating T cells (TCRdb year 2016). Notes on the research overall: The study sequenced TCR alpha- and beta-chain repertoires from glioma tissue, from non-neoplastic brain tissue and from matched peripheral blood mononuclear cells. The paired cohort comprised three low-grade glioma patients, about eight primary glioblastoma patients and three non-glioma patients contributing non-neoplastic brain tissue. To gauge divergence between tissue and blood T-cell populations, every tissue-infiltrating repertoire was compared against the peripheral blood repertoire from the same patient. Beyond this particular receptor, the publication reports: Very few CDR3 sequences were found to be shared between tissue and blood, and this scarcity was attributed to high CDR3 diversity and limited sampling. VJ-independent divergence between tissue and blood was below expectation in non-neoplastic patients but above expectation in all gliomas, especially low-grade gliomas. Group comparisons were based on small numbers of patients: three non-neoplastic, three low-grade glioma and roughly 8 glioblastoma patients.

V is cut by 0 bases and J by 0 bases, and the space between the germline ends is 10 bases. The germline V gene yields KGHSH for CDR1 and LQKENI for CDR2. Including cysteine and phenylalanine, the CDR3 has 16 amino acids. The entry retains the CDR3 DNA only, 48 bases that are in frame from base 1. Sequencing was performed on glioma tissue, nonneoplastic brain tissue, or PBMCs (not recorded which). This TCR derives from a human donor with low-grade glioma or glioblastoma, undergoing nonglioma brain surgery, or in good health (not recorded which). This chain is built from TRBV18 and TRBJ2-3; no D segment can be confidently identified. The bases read TGTGCCAGCTCACCACCAATGGGATCTAGCACAGATACGCAGTATTTT. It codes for CASSPPMGSSTDTQYF. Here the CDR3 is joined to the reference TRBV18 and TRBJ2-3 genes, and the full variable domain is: NAGVMQNPRHLVRRRGQEARLRCSPMKGHSHVYWYRQLPEEGLKFMVYLQKENIIDESGMPKERFSAEFPKEGPSILRIQQVVRGDSAAYFCASSPPMGSSTDTQYFGPGTRLTVL.